This entry concerns a single TCR beta chain. Its antigen is not known. Donors had no recently reported acute infections or vaccinations and were HIV-negative. This sample is part of a study of shared clonotypes between healthy human individuals. Study-wide results and caveats: Clonotype sharing across several donors was observed for about 5.2% of naive CD4 clonotypes. Sampling was confined to blood; repertoires within tissues likely differ.

Genomic DNA of every subset was divided equally among multiple immunoSEQ plates. Sequencing was performed with immunoSEQ multiplex PCR; in TCRdb, only in-frame clones are kept and a portion is missing. Among 2,100,000 or so clones listed, about 94% were seen once. Germline V gene data show CDR1 as WNHNN and CDR2 as SYGVQD (reference sequence). Trimming left V 3 bases short and J 2 bases short, with 6 bases between. CDR3 length equals 13 residues. J is TRBJ2-3 and V is TRBV10-1; D call uncertain. Sequencing was carried out using naive CD4+ T cells sorted from blood. Sample subset: CD45RA+ positively selected. The clonotype was recovered from a man younger than 30 in good health. The CDR3 loop is CASSEHATDTQYF. The CDR3 DNA follows: TGCGCCAGCAGTGAACACGCCACAGATACGCAGTATTTT.